This TCR beta chain was recorded in a study of cytomegalovirus exposure and HLA in healthy donors. Notes on the study in general: Later, an analysis found that common viral pathogens appeared to be linked with several of the most significant clusters.

The CDR3 is 14 amino acids. CDR1 LNHNV and CDR2 YYDKDF come from the germline V gene (reference sequence). V lost 0 bases and J lost 3, with 8 bases in between. Comments on this clone: Its antigen is still unknown.

PCR used 60 Vbeta primers and 13 Jbeta primers. TCRdb keeps only in-frame clones here, not all; method: immunoSEQ multiplex PCR. This repertoire shows roughly 150,000 clones, 65% to 85% found once; its top ten account for about 2.7%. Donors counted as nominally healthy when sampled, yet unrecorded immune exposures were likely. Input material: PBMCs. The V call is TRBV15, the J call TRBJ2-5, with D unresolved. The clonotype originates from a woman aged 50 to 65 in good health and CMV-seropositive. The CDR3: CATSRDPGKETQYF. In DNA form, the CDR3 reads TGTGCCACCAGCAGAGACCCAGGAAAAGAGACCCAGTACTTC.